This T cell receptor (beta chain) was recorded in a study of CD8 T cells in ankylosing spondylitis (dated by TCRdb to about 2017). Study-level background: The study profiled T cell receptor beta repertoires in healthy donors and ankylosing spondylitis patients to find disease-linked TCR variants. The full study cohort was made up of 25 ankylosing spondylitis patients and 108 healthy donors. Peripheral blood samples were taken, and synovial fluid was additionally collected from ankylosing spondylitis patients.

Regarding this clonotype: Its antigen is not yet known. No base-level quality is on record; no much larger clone is a single base apart.

Reads for this sample came from an Illumina HiSeq 2500. TCR beta libraries were prepared by quantitative 5'-RACE with molecular barcodes. Regarding the original processing steps: Disease-linked TCR variants were identified with a new computational method built on a probabilistic model of VDJ rearrangement. TCRdb applied fastp at Q25 and MiXCR to the public reads, then kept only in-frame beta chains. Each CDR3 protein gets just one entry, which takes the most common genes and DNA from the rows behind it. TCRdb assigned the V and J calls; the authors' analysis was not used. Here the sample has 150,000 to 250,000 distinct CDR3 sequences; about 13% occur a single time. Of the sample, 16% falls within the top ten clones. Including cysteine and phenylalanine, the CDR3 has 15 amino acids. Here the CDR3 DNA is all that survives: 45 bases in frame from base 1. Trimming removed 1 base from V and 4 bases from J; the gene matches leave 4 bases unexplained. In the germline V gene, CDR1 corresponds to KGHSH and CDR2 to LQKENI.

On the study overall, not on this receptor specifically: Blood from ankylosing spondylitis patients appeared to be characterized by a TCR beta motif made up of about 8 highly homologous amino acid variants. According to the report, matched synovial fluid samples from ankylosing spondylitis patients were significantly enriched for the disease-linked clones. Some TCR beta motif variants had previously been reported in synovial fluid and blood of reactive arthritis patients, which suggested common disease-initiation mechanisms. In peripheral blood, the disease-linked clones were found at relatively low frequencies and had a CD8+ phenotype.

The rearranged segments are TRBV18 and TRBJ1-2, and 9 bases in between align with TRBD1. The sequence came from a male donor with ankylosing spondylitis or in good health (not recorded which). Input material: blood, either unsorted or a sorted T cell fraction (not recorded which). The CDR3 amino acid sequence is: CASSPLDRGSYGYTF. The DNA reads as follows: TGTGCCAGCTCACCACTGGACAGGGGATCCTATGGCTACACCTTC.